The T cell receptor beta chain described here comes from a study of control samples from healthy donors and cancer patients. Trimming took off 5 bases at V and 3 bases at J, with 13 bases between the two ends. This CDR3 contains 14 residues. Germline V gives CDR1 LNHNV, CDR2 YYDKDF (reference sequence). Method: immunoSEQ multiplex PCR; TCRdb's copy keeps in-frame clones and lacks some. The sample gives 150,000 to 200,000 clones, 90% to 95% of which show up once; 1.1% to 1.5% is in the top ten. Sequenced material: blood. This clonotype was sampled from a young woman in good health. The V gene is TRBV15, the J gene TRBJ1-1; D might be TRBD1 (5 bases). The CDR3 loop reads CATSARWGYTEAFF. The DNA for the CDR3 is TGTGCCACCAGCGCACGATGGGGGTACACTGAAGCTTTCTTT.